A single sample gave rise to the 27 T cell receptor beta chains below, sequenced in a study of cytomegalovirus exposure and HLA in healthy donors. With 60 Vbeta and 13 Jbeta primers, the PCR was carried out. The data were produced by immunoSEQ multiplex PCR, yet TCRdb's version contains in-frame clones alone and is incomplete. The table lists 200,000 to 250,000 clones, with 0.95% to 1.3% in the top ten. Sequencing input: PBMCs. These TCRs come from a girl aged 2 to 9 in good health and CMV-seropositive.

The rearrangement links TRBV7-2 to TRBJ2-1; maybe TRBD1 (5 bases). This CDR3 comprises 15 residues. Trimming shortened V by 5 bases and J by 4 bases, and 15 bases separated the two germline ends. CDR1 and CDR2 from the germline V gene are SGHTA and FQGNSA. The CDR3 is CASSQRGPSYNEQFF. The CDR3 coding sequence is TGTGCCAGCAGCCAAAGGGGTCCTTCATACAATGAGCAGTTCTTC.

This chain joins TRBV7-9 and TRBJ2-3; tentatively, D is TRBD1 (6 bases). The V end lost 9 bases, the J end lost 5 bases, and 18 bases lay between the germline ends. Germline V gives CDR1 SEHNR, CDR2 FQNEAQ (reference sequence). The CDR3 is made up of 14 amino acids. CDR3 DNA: TGTGCCAGTATAACCTTGGGGGCCTTAGATACGCAGTATTTT. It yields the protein CASITLGALDTQYF.

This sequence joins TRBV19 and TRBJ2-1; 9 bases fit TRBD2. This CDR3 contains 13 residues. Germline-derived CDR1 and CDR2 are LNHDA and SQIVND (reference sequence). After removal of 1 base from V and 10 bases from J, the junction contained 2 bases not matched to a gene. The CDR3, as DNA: TGTGCCAGTAGTATAGGTAGCGGGAGAGAGCAGTTCTTC. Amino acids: CASSIGSGREQFF.

For the CDR3, the DNA is TGTGCCAGCAGCTTATGGCAACAGGGTCTACCCGCGGCCCAGCATTTT. It translates to CASSLWQQGLPAAQHF. V gene TRBV7-8 combines with J gene TRBJ1-5, with D tentatively TRBD1 (6 bases). This CDR3 spans 16 amino acids. Germline V gives CDR1 SGHVS, CDR2 FQNEAQ. Trimming pared 2 bases from V and 11 bases from J, leaving 22 bases between.

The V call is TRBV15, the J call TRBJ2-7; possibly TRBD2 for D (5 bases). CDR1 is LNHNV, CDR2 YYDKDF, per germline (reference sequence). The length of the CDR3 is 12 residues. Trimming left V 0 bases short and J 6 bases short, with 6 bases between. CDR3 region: CATSRDEGEQYF. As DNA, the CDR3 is TGTGCCACCAGCAGAGATGAGGGCGAGCAGTACTTC.

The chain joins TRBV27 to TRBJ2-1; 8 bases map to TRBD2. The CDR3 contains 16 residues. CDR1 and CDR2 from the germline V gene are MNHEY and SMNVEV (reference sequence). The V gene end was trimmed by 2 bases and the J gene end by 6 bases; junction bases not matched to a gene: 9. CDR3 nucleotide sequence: TGTGCCAGCAGTTTAATTCCGGGACTAGTATTCAATGAGCAGTTCTTC. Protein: CASSLIPGLVFNEQFF.

The CDR3 DNA reads as TGTGCCAGCAGTTTAATAGGGGGGAACACTGAAGCTTTCTTT. The encoded protein is CASSLIGGNTEAFF. The chain links TRBV28 to TRBJ1-1; maybe TRBD1 (6 bases). V was trimmed by 2 bases and J by 1 base, leaving 8 bases between them. This CDR3 has 14 residues. Germline CDR1 is MDHEN and CDR2 is SYDVKM.

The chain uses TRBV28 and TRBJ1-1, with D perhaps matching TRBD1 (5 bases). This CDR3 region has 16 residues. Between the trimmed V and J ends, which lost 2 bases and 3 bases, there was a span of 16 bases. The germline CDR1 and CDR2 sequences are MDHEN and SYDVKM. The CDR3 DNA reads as TGTGCCAGCAGTTTAATCCCCCTCGGACAAGACACTGAAGCTTTCTTT. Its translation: CASSLIPLGQDTEAFF.

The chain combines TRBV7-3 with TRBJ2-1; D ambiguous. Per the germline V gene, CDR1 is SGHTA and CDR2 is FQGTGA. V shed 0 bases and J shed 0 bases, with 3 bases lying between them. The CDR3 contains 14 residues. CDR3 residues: CASSLTSSYNEQFF. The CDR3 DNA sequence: TGTGCCAGCAGCTTAACCAGCTCCTACAATGAGCAGTTCTTC.

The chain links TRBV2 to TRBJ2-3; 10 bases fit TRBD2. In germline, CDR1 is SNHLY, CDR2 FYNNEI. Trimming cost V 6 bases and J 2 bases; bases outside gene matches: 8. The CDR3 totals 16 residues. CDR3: CASSVRTSGLTDTQYF. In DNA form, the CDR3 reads TGTGCCAGCAGCGTAAGGACTAGCGGCCTCACAGATACGCAGTATTTT.

The CDR3 DNA reads as TGTGCCAGCAGCCCCCCCCGACAGGGCTGGTACCAAGAGACCCAGTACTTC. Amino acid sequence: CASSPPRQGWYQETQYF. V usage is TRBV28 and J usage is TRBJ2-5; 7 bases are shared with TRBD1. CDR1 is MDHEN and CDR2 is SYDVKM in the germline V gene. The CDR3 sequence is 17 residues long. With V trimmed by 6 bases and J by 0 bases, 13 bases remained unmatched.

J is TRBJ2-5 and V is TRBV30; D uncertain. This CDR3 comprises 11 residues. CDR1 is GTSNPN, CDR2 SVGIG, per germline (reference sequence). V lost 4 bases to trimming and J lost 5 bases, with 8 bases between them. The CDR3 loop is CAWMARETQYF. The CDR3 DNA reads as TGTGCCTGGATGGCGAGGGAGACCCAGTACTTC.

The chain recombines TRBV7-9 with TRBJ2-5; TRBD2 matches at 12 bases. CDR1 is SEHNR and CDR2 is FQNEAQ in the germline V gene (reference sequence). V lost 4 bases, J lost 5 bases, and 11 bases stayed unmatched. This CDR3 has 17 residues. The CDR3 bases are TGTGCCAGCAGCTCCTGGACTAGCGGGGCTGGGGGGGAGACCCAGTACTTC. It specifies CASSSWTSGAGGETQYF.

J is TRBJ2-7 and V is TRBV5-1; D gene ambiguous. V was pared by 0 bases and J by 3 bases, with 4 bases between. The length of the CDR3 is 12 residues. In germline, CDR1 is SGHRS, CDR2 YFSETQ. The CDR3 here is CASSLGGYEQYF. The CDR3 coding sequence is TGCGCCAGCAGCTTGGGCGGCTACGAGCAGTACTTC.

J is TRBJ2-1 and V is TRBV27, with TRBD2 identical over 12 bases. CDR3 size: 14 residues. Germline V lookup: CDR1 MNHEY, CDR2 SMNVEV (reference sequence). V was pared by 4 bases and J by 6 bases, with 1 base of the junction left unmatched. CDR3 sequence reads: CASSSLAGGNEQFF. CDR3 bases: TGTGCCAGCAGTTCACTAGCGGGAGGCAATGAGCAGTTCTTC.

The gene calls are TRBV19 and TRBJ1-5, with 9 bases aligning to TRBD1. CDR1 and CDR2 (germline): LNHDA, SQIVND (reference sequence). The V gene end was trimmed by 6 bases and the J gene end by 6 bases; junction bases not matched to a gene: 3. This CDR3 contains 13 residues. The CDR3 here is CASRRQGGQPQHF. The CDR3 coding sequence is TGTGCCAGTAGAAGACAGGGGGGTCAGCCCCAGCATTTT.

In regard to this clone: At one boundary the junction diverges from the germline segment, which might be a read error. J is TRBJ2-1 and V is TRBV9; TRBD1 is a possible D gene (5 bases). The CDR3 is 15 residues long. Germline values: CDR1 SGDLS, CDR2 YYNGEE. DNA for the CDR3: TGTGCCGGCAGCGTAAAAGGGGATTCCTACAATGAGCAGTTCTTC. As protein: CAGSVKGDSYNEQFF.

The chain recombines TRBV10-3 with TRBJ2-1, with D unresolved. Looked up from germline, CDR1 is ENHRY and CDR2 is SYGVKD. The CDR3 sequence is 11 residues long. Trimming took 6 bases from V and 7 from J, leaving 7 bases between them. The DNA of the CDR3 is TGTGCCATCAGATCCAGTAATGAGCAGTTCTTC. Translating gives CAIRSSNEQFF.

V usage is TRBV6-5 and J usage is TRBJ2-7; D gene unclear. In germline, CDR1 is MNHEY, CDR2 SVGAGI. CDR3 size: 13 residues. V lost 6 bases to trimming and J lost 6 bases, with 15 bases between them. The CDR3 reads CASRFSNPSEQYF. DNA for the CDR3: TGTGCCAGCAGATTCTCTAACCCATCCGAGCAGTACTTC.

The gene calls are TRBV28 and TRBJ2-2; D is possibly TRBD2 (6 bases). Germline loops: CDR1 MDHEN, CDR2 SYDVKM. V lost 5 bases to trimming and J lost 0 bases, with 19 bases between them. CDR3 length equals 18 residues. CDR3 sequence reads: CASSGTFPISANTGELFF. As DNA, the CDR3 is TGTGCCAGCAGTGGGACTTTCCCGATTAGCGCGAACACCGGGGAGCTGTTTTTT.

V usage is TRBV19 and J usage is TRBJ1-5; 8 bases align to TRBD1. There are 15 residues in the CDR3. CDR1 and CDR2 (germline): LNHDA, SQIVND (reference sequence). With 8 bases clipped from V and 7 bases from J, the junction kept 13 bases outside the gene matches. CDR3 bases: TGTGCCAGTGGGGAACAAACAGGGGGGGGACAGCCCCAGCATTTT. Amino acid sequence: CASGEQTGGGQPQHF.

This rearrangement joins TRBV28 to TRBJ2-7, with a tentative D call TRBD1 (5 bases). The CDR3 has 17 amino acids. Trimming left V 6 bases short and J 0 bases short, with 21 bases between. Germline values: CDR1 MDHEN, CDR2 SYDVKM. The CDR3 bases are TGTGCCAGCAGACCCCACCAAGGGGAAAAAAGCTCCTACGAGCAGTACTTC. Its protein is CASRPHQGEKSSYEQYF.

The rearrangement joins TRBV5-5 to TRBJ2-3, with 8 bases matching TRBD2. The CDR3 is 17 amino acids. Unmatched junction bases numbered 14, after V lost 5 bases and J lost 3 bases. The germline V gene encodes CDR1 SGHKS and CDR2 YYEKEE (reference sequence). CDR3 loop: CASSPTLPGGRTDTQYF. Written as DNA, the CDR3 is TGTGCCAGCAGTCCAACTCTGCCGGGAGGGCGTACAGATACGCAGTATTTT. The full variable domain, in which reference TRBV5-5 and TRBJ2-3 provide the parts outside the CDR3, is DAGVTQSPTHLIKTRGQQVTLRCSPISGHKSVSWYQQVLGQGPQFIFQYYEKEERGRGNFPDRFSARQFPNYSSELNVNALLLGDSALYLCASSPTLPGGRTDTQYFGPGTRLTVL.

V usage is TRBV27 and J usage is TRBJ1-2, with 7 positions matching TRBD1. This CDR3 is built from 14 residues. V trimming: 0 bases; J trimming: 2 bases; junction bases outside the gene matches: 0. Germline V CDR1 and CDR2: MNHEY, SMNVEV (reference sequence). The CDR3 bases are TGTGCCAGCAGTTTATCAGGGGGCAACTATGGCTACACCTTC. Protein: CASSLSGGNYGYTF.

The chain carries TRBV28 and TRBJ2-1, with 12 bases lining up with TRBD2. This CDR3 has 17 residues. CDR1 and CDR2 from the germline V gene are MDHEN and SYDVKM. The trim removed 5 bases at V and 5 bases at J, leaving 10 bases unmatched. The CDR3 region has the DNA TGTGCCAGCAGTCCTCTCTTCCTAGCGGGAGGGGACAATGAGCAGTTCTTC. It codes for CASSPLFLAGGDNEQFF.

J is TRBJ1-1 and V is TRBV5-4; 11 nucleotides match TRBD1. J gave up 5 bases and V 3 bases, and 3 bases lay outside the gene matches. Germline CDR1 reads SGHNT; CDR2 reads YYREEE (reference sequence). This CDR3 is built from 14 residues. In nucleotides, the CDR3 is TGTGCCAGCAGCTACGGGACAGGGGGTACTGAAGCTTTCTTT. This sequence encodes CASSYGTGGTEAFF.

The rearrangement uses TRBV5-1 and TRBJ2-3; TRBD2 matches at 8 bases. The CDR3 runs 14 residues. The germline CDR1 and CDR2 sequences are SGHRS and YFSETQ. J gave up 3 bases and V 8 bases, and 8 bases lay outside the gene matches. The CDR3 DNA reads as TGCGCCAGTAGGGCTAGCGGGCCGACAGATACGCAGTATTTT. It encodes CASRASGPTDTQYF.